These T cell receptor beta chains were read from a single sample in a study of glioma-infiltrating T cells after dendritic cell vaccination. Only in-frame clones appear in the TCRdb table, and some are missing; sequencing was by immunoSEQ multiplex PCR. The table lists about 36,000 clones, 82% of them singletons. The sample was blood, taken before dendritic cell vaccination. The receptors here all came from a human donor with glioblastoma. CDR3s include the opening cysteine and the closing phenylalanine or tryptophan. Rows may omit the clone size; those that give it use once, few, many or a size class.

cdr3_length: 15; clone_size: once; v_call: TRBV7-6; cdr3_aa: CASSLVRGGIYEQYF
cdr3_length: 16; clone_size: .; v_call: TRBV1; cdr3_aa: CTSSQVRPNSNQPQHF
cdr3_length: 15; clone_size: .; v_call: TRBV11-2; cdr3_aa: CASSKTGRPDQPQHF
cdr3_length: 13; clone_size: .; v_call: TRBV19; cdr3_aa: CASSWQRNTEAFF
cdr3_length: 16; clone_size: .; v_call: TRBV23-1; cdr3_aa: CAPHHRAGRHKETQYF
cdr3_length: 12; clone_size: .; v_call: TRBV11-3; cdr3_aa: CASSPGAGTQYF
cdr3_length: 12; clone_size: once; v_call: TRBV10-3; cdr3_aa: CAISAGQETQYF
cdr3_length: 15; clone_size: once; v_call: TRBV4-1; cdr3_aa: CASSQVGGYSNEQYF
cdr3_length: 15; clone_size: .; v_call: TRBV6-6; cdr3_aa: CASRRQGNSNQPQHF
cdr3_length: 13; clone_size: .; v_call: TRBV7-9; cdr3_aa: CASSLSQNQPQHF
cdr3_length: 15; clone_size: .; v_call: TRBV9; cdr3_aa: CASSVVGQGKDTIYF
cdr3_length: 15; clone_size: .; v_call: TRBV7-9; cdr3_aa: CASSPRQGTLYEQYF
cdr3_length: 14; clone_size: .; v_call: TRBV6-5; cdr3_aa: CASRLGQGNYGYTF
cdr3_length: 13; clone_size: .; v_call: TRBV10-2; cdr3_aa: CASSEQDNYGYTF